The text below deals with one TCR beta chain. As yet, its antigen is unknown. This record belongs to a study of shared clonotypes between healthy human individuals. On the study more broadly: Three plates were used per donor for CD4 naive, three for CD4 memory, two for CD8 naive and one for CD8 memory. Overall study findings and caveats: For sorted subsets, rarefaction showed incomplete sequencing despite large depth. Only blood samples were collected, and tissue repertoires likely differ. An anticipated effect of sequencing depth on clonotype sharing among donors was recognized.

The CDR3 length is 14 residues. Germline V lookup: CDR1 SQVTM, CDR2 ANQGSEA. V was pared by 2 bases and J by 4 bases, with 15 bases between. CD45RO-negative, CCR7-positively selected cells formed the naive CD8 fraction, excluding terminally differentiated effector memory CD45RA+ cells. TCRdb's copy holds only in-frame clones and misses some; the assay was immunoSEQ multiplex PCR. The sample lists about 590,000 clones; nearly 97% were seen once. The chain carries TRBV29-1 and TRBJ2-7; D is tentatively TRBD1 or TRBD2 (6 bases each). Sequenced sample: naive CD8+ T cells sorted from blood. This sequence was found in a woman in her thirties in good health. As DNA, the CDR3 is TGCAGCGTTGAAAAGGGGGGACCCCATTACGAGCAGTACTTC. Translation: CSVEKGGPHYEQYF.